These T cell receptor beta chains were read from a single sample in a study of long-term antiretroviral therapy in people with HIV. Produced via immunoSEQ multiplex PCR; TCRdb's table is partial and in-frame only. The profile shows about 17,000 clones, approximately 75% of them singletons. This material consisted of unsorted PBMCs, taken 0.3 years after starting antiretroviral therapy. The receptor set was obtained from a man younger than 30 with HIV. CDR3s include the opening cysteine and the closing phenylalanine or tryptophan. Clone size is given for some rows only: seen once, a few or many times, or a class if the clone is expanded.

size,V,CDR3
.,TRBV19,CASSGSGAGTGHTDTQYF
.,TRBV28,CASSFLTGGGSYF
few,TRBV19,CASTDRLSDGYTF
.,TRBV5-1,CASSFQGLAQDTQYF
.,TRBV4-1,CASSGPGQGSPLHF
few,TRBV5-4,CASSSGQAYNSPLHF
.,TRBV19,CASSIVDEEKQYF
few,TRBV30,CAWSVQGDQPQHF
.,TRBV10-3,CAIGEGSLSGNTIYF
.,TRBV6-1,CASRASGGDEQFF
.,TRBV7-9,CASSLGQSNYGYTF
once,TRBV18,CASSLRQGYQPQHF
.,TRBV28,CASSPGTVTYEQYF
.,TRBV6-5,CASSPGRVYTGELFF
few,TRBV30,CAWMRGVGANTEAFF